This passage covers 7 T cell receptor beta chains from one sample sequenced in a study of blood T cells in healthy people across ages. Together with a sample-barcoded 5' primer, a J-beta primer mix was included in a second PCR lasting about 6 to 11 cycles. TCRdb used MiXCR to reprocess the 5' RACE reads, holding one entry per CDR3 protein. This sample has about 830,000 distinct CDR3 sequences, with approximately 59% found just once. Sequencing was done on a sample of blood. These receptors were taken from a man aged 25-45 years in good health.

This sequence joins TRBV7-2 and TRBJ2-7; D is unresolved. Trimming removed 2 bases from V and 2 bases from J, with 10 bases in between. This CDR3 spans 14 amino acids. Germline V CDR1 and CDR2: SGHTA, FQGNSA. CDR3 bases: TGTGCCAGCAGCTTAATCGGGCGGCCCTACGAGCAGTACTTC. Protein: CASSLIGRPYEQYF.

In this sample, this clonotype turned up a few times. This sequence joins TRBV9 and TRBJ2-7, with 10 bases identical to TRBD1. The CDR3 contains 18 residues. Germline CDR1 is SGDLS and CDR2 is YYNGEE. V trimming: 5 bases; J trimming: 1 base; junction bases outside the gene matches: 15. CDR3 sequence: CASRKDRGKTRGSYEQYF. DNA for the CDR3: TGTGCCAGCAGGAAGGACAGGGGGAAAACACGGGGGTCCTACGAGCAGTACTTC.

This clonotype was seen just once. The chain has TRBV20-1 and TRBJ2-5; D is possibly TRBD1 (5 bases). V lost 2 bases to trimming and J lost 1 base, with 8 bases between them. Per the germline V gene, CDR1 is DFQATT and CDR2 is SNEGSKA (reference sequence). The CDR3 is 13 residues long. The CDR3 is CSARRTPQETQYF. The CDR3 DNA is TGCAGTGCTAGACGGACACCCCAAGAGACCCAGTACTTC.

There are a few counts of this clonotype. The V and J genes are TRBV5-1 and TRBJ2-1, with 11 nucleotides matching TRBD1. The CDR3 covers 13 residues. CDR1 SGHRS and CDR2 YFSETQ come from the germline V gene. V lost 3 bases and J lost 8; bases outside the gene matches: 1. CDR3 sequence reads: CASSWTGGDEQFF. DNA for the CDR3: TGCGCCAGCAGCTGGACAGGGGGCGATGAGCAGTTCTTC.

Written as DNA, the CDR3 is TGCGCCAGCACCCCAAGCTTCCCGTCCTACAATGAGCAGTTCTTC. It encodes CASTPSFPSYNEQFF. This chain uses TRBV5-1 with TRBJ2-1; D unresolved. V lost 6 bases and J 1 base, leaving 14 bases between the germline ends. This CDR3 has 15 residues. Germline V gene data show CDR1 as SGHRS and CDR2 as YFSETQ.

Notes on this clonotype: The junction does not match germline at one end; this may be a read error. This rearrangement joins TRBV20-1 to TRBJ2-1, with 9 bases fitting TRBD1. The CDR3 contains 15 residues. The germline gives CDR1 DFQATT, CDR2 SNEGSKA (reference sequence). CDR3 loop: CSARDRASSYNEQFF. The CDR3 nucleotides read TGCAGCGCTAGGGACAGGGCCTCCTCCTACAATGAGCAGTTCTTC.

J is TRBJ2-1 and V is TRBV7-8; no clear D. This CDR3 comprises 14 residues. CDR1 SGHVS and CDR2 FQNEAQ come from the germline V gene. V lost 5 bases and J lost 9, with 17 bases in between. The CDR3 protein is CASSESSGLGEQFF. The CDR3 bases are TGTGCCAGCAGCGAAAGCTCAGGCTTAGGTGAGCAGTTCTTC.